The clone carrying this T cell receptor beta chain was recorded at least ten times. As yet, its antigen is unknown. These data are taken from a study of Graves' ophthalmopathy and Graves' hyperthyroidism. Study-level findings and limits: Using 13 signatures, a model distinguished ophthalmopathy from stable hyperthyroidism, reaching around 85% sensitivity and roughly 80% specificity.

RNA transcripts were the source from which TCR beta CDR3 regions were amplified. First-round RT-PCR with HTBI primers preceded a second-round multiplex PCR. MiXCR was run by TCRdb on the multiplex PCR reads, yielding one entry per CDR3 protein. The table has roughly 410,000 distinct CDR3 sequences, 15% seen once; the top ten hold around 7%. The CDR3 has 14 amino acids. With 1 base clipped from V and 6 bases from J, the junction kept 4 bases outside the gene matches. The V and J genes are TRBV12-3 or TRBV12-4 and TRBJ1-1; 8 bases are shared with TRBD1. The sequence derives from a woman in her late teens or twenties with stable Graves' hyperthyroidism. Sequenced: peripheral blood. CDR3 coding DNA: TGTGCCAGCAGTTTAGGACAGGGGTGGGCTGAAGCTTTCTTT. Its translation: CASSLGQGWAEAFF.